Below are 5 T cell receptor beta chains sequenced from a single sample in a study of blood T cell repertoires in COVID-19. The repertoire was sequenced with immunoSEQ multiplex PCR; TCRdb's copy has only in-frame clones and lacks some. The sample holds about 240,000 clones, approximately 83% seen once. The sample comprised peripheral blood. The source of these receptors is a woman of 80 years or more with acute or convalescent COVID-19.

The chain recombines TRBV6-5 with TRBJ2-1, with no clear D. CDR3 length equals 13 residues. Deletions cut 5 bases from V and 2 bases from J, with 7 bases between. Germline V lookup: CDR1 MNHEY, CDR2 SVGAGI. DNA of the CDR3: TGTGCCAGCAGTCCACTAACCTACAATGAGCAGTTCTTC. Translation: CASSPLTYNEQFF.

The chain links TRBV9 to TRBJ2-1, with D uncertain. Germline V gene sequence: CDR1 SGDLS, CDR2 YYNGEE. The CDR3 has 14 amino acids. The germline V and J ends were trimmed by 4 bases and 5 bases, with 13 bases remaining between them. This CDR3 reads CASSPRGGDNEQFF. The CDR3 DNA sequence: TGTGCCAGCAGCCCCCGAGGTGGCGACAATGAGCAGTTCTTC.

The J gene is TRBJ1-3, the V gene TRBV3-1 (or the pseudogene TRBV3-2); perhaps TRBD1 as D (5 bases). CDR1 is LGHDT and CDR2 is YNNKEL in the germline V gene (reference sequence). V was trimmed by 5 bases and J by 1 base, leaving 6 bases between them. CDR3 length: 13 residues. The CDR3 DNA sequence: TGTGCCAGCAGCGACAGTTCTGGAAACACCATATATTTT. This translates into CASSDSSGNTIYF.

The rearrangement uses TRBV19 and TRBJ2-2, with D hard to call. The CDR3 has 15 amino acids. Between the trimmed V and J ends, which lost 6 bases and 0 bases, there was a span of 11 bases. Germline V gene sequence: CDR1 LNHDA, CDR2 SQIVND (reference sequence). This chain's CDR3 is CASSPPPANTGELFF. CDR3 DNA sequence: TGTGCCAGTAGCCCCCCTCCCGCGAACACCGGGGAGCTGTTTTTT.

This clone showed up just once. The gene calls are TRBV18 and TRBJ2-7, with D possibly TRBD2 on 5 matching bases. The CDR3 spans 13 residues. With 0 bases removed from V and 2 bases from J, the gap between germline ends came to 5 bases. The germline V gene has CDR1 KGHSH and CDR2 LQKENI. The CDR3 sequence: CASSPPGTYEQYF. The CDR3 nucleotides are TGTGCCAGCTCACCACCCGGGACCTACGAGCAGTACTTC.